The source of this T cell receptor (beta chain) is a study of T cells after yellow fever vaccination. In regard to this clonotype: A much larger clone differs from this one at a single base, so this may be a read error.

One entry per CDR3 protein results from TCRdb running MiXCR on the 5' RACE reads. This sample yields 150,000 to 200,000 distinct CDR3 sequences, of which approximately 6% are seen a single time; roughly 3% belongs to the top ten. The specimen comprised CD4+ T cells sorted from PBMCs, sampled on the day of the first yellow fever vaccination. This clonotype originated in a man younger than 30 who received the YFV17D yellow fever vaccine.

The CDR3 spells CASSPGTPRTGELFF. The CDR3 DNA sequence: TGCGCCAGCAGCCCCGGGACACCAAGGACCGGGGAGCTGTTTTTT. The chain has TRBV5-1 and TRBJ2-2; a possible D gene is TRBD1 (6 bases). CDR3 length equals 15 residues. CDR1 is SGHRS, CDR2 YFSETQ, per germline. V was shortened by 4 bases and J by 5 bases, with 15 bases between the two germline ends.